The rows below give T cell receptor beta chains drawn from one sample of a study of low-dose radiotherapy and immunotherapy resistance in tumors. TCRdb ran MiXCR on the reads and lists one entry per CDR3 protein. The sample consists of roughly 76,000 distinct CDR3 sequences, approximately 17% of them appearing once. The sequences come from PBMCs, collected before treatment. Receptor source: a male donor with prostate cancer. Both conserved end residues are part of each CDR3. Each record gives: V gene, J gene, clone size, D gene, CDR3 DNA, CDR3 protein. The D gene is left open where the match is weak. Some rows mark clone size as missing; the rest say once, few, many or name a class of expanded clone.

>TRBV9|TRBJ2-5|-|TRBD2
TGTGCCAGCAGCGCGGATGCCGGGGGGGAGACCCAGTACTTC
CASSADAGGETQYF
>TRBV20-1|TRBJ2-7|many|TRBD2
TGCAGTGCGCCCCCGGGGGGTCCTTCATCTACTATCCCCTCCGAGCAGTACTTC
CSAPPGGPSSTIPSEQYF
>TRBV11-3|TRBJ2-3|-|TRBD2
TGTGCCAGCAGCTCCGCGGGGGGGCCACCAGATACGCAGTATTTT
CASSSAGGPPDTQYF
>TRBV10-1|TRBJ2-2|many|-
TGCGCCAGCACCAGCGAAATGAACACCGGGGAGCTGTTTTTT
CASTSEMNTGELFF
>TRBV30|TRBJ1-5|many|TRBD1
TGTGCCTGGGAAAAGACAGGGGGCGGGCCCCAGCATTTT
CAWEKTGGGPQHF
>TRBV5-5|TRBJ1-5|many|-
TGTGCCAGCAGCAAAGAGACAGGTCATCAGCCCCAGCATTTT
CASSKETGHQPQHF
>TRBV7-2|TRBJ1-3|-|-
TGTGCCAGCAGCTTACGCAACTCTGGAAACACCATATATTTT
CASSLRNSGNTIYF
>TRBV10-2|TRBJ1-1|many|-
TGCGCCAGCATCGGAGCCCGAGGGGTTGAAGCTTTCTTT
CASIGARGVEAFF
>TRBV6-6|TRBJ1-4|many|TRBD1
TGTGCCAGCAGGCAGGGGGCGCGGGTCTGGGAAAAACTGTTTTTT
CASRQGARVWEKLFF
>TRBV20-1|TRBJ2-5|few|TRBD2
TGCAGTGCTAGAGGCAGGGACTACGGCCCCCAAGAGACCCAGTACTTC
CSARGRDYGPQETQYF
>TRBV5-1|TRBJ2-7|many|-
TGCGCCAGCAGCTTGGGTAGGTACGAGCAGTACTTC
CASSLGRYEQYF
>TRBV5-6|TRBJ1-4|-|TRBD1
TGTGCCAGCAGCTTACCGGGACAGGGGGCATCAACTAATGAAAAACTGTTTTTT
CASSLPGQGASTNEKLFF
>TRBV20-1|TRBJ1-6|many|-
TGCAGTGCTAGGATGTCAGGGAAGTCACCCCTCCACTTT
CSARMSGKSPLHF
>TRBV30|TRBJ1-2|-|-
TGTGCCTGGAGTGGGGGCAGAGACTATGGCTACACCTTC
CAWSGGRDYGYTF
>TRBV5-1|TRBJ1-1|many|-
TGCGCCAGCAGCCCCCCTGGTGGGGGGAACACTGAAGCTTTCTTT
CASSPPGGGNTEAFF
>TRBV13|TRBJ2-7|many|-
TGTGCCAGCAGCCCCACCCAGTTCTCAGCCGACGAGCAGTACTTC
CASSPTQFSADEQYF
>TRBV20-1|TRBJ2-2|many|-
TGCAGTGCTAGAGATCATTTGACCGGGGAGCTGTTTTTT
CSARDHLTGELFF
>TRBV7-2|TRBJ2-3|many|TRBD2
TGTGCCAGCAGCTTACCAGCTAGCGGGGGATTAGATACGCAGTATTTT
CASSLPASGGLDTQYF
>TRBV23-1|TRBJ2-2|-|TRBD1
TGCGCCAGCAGTCCAACCCTGGGACAGTCGAACACCGGGGAGCTGTTTTTT
CASSPTLGQSNTGELFF
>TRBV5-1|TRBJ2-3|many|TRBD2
TGCGCCAGCGCGGCGGGGGGGCCCCCAGATACGCAGTATTTT
CASAAGGPPDTQYF
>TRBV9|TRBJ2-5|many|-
TGTGCCAGCAGCGTAGATGAACGGGCCCAGTACTTC
CASSVDERAQYF
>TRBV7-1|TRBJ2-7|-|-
TGTGCCACCGCCTGGGGGGGGGCGAACGAGCAGTACTTC
CATAWGGANEQYF